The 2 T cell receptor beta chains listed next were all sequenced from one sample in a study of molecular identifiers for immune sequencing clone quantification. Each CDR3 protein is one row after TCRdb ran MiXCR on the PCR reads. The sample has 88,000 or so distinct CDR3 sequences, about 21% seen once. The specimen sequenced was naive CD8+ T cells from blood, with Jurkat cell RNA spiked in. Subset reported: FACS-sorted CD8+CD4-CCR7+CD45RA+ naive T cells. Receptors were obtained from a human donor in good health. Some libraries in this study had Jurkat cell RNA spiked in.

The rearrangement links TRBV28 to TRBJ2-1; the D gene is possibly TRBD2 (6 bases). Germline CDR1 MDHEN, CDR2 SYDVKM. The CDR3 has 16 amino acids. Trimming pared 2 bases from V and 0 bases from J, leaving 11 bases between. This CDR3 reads CASSLERVHSYNEQFF. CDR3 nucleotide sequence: TGTGCCAGCAGTTTAGAGCGGGTTCACTCCTACAATGAGCAGTTCTTC.

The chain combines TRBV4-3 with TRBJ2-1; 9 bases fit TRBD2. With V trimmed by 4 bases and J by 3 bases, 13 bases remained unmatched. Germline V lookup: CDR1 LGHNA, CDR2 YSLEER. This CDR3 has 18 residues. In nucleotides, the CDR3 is TGCGCCAGCAGCCGGGATTCGCCGGCGGGGGGGCTCTACAATGAGCAGTTCTTC. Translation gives CASSRDSPAGGLYNEQFF.